This T cell receptor (beta chain) was identified during a study of Ad26.COV2.S vaccination and SARS-CoV-2 variants. Findings and limits, study-wide: Reported post-vaccination CD8+ and CD4+ T cell responses to spike showed substantial breadth.

Stated treatment: approximately 18 received Ad26.COV2.S at low or high dose, single or two shots; five or six received placebo; per-sample allocation not given. Sampling was done on day 63 after the first vaccine or placebo injection. Sequencing was performed with immunoSEQ multiplex PCR; in TCRdb, only in-frame clones are kept and a portion is missing. This table has 400,000 to 450,000 clones, 80% to 95% appearing once. The CDR3 covers 11 residues. Looked up from germline, CDR1 is GTSNPN and CDR2 is SVGIG (reference sequence). V gave up 2 bases and J gave up 6 bases, with 6 bases separating them. Remarks on this clone: Its antigen is still unknown.

The sequence came from a person aged 18-60 years who received the Ad26.COV2.S COVID-19 vaccine or a placebo. V is TRBV30 and J is TRBJ2-3; D gene unclear. The starting material was peripheral blood, obtained in a trial of Ad26.COV2.S vaccine versus placebo. The CDR3 loop is CAWSFTDTQYF. In DNA form, the CDR3 reads TGTGCCTGGAGTTTTACGGATACGCAGTATTTT.